Listed below are T cell receptor beta chains from one sample, sequenced in a study of a mutant IDH1 vaccine in newly diagnosed glioma. These receptors' antigens are unknown. Using immunoSEQ multiplex PCR, the repertoire was profiled, and TCRdb retains in-frame clones only, with some absent. The data contain about 25,000 clones, roughly 72% of them singletons. The starting material was peripheral blood mononuclear cells (PBMCs), obtained from a glioma patient whose treatment included an IDH1 peptide vaccine. Receptors originate from a man aged 18 to 29 with glioma. Some clones in this sample may be carry-over from other donors' samples. The CDR3 runs from the conserved cysteine through the conserved F or W. A D gene is named only where the DNA matches it firmly. Clone size is not always given. Where it is, it says once, few, many or a class for expanded clones.

V: TRBV2
size: few
D: .
J: TRBJ2-7
CDR3: CASSEGYRPLGGDEQYF
DNA: TGTGCCAGCAGTGAGGGGTACAGGCCCCTTGGAGGGGACGAGCAGTACTTC

V: TRBV7-2
size: .
D: .
J: TRBJ1-5
CDR3: CASSSGYSNQPQHF
DNA: TGTGCCAGCAGCTCCGGATATAGCAATCAGCCCCAGCATTTT

V: TRBV6-6
size: .
D: TRBD2
J: TRBJ2-1
CDR3: CASRPSGGVSEQFF
DNA: TGTGCCAGCCGTCCCAGCGGGGGGGTGAGTGAGCAGTTCTTC

V: TRBV7-9
size: once
D: TRBD1
J: TRBJ2-4
CDR3: CASSLPQGAAGKNIQYF
DNA: TGTGCCAGCAGCTTACCCCAGGGGGCGGCGGGCAAAAACATTCAGTACTTC

V: TRBV5-1
size: .
D: .
J: TRBJ1-3
CDR3: CASAPGNTIYF
DNA: TGCGCCAGCGCACCCGGAAACACCATATATTTT

V: TRBV7-9
size: few
D: .
J: TRBJ1-2
CDR3: CASSLVQGSAYGYTF
DNA: TGTGCCAGCAGCTTAGTCCAGGGGAGTGCCTATGGCTACACCTTC

V: TRBV19
size: .
D: .
J: TRBJ2-7
CDR3: CASSWGDTYEQYF
DNA: TGTGCCAGTAGTTGGGGCGATACCTACGAGCAGTACTTC

V: TRBV5-4
size: .
D: TRBD2
J: TRBJ2-7
CDR3: CASSSTGTSVHEQYF
DNA: TGTGCCAGCAGCTCTACCGGGACTAGCGTCCACGAGCAGTACTTC

V: TRBV30
size: .
D: TRBD1
J: TRBJ1-2
CDR3: CAWRGQLYGYTF
DNA: TGTGCCTGGAGGGGACAGCTCTATGGCTACACCTTC

V: TRBV7-3
size: .
D: .
J: TRBJ1-2
CDR3: CASSLDHGDGYTF
DNA: TGTGCCAGCAGCTTGGACCACGGGGATGGCTACACCTTC

V: TRBV6-5
size: .
D: .
J: TRBJ1-1
CDR3: CASSYAGVTEAFF
DNA: TGTGCCAGCAGTTACGCAGGAGTCACTGAAGCTTTCTTT

V: TRBV10-3
size: .
D: TRBD1
J: TRBJ1-2
CDR3: CAISDTKGALNYGYTF
DNA: TGTGCCATCAGTGATACCAAGGGGGCACTCAACTATGGCTACACCTTC

V: TRBV4-1
size: .
D: .
J: TRBJ1-1
CDR3: CASSQASPPGNTEAFF
DNA: TGCGCCAGCAGCCAAGCTAGCCCCCCAGGAAACACTGAAGCTTTCTTT

V: TRBV9
size: .
D: .
J: TRBJ1-5
CDR3: CASSVGGERQPQHF
DNA: TGTGCCAGCAGCGTAGGGGGGGAACGGCAGCCCCAGCATTTT

V: TRBV28
size: .
D: TRBD1
J: TRBJ1-2
CDR3: CASIKGGTGAGYTF
DNA: TGTGCCAGCATCAAGGGGGGGACAGGGGCAGGCTACACCTTC

V: TRBV4-3
size: .
D: TRBD1
J: TRBJ1-2
CDR3: CASSQEGVGTGEFRHGYTF
DNA: TGCGCCAGCAGCCAAGAGGGGGTCGGGACAGGGGAATTTCGGCATGGCTACACCTTC